The entry below gives a single T cell receptor beta chain sequence along with its context. This record comes from a study of T-cell memory formation after mild COVID-19. The CDR3 loop spans 15 amino acids. V was clipped by 1 base and J by 2 bases, with 11 bases between them. TCRdb called the 5' RACE reads again in MiXCR, with one record for every CDR3 protein. This sample carries some 210,000 distinct CDR3 sequences, approximately 16% of them seen once, and the ten largest clones take 2% to 3%. The J gene is TRBJ1-2, the V gene TRBV12-3 or TRBV12-4; D not resolved. The sample comprised PBMCs or a T cell subset sorted from them (not recorded which). The TCR originated in an adult woman who had mild COVID-19 (a few samples of this study predate the infection). Cell type and time point are not known. The CDR3 DNA reads as TGTGCCAGCAGTTTAGGTGGCTCAATAAACTATGGCTACACCTTC. This sequence encodes CASSLGGSINYGYTF.